The clone carrying this T cell receptor beta chain was picked up one time. Its antigen is as yet unknown. This sample was included in a study of T cell responses to AZD1222 COVID-19 vaccine. Study observations and caveats: There were vaccine-associated CD4 TCRs across spike, dominant at 160-218 and 743-854.

The repertoire was sequenced with immunoSEQ multiplex PCR; TCRdb's copy has only in-frame clones and lacks some. The repertoire includes 120,000 or so clones, around 89% of them detected once, and over 8.5% sits in the top ten. The germline V and J ends were trimmed by 7 bases and 1 base, with 11 bases remaining between them. Germline V CDR1 and CDR2: SGHTA, FQGNSA. The CDR3 sequence is 13 residues long. This receptor was obtained from an adult in good health. The chain employs TRBV7-2 and TRBJ2-7; a possible D gene is TRBD2 (6 bases). The source material was peripheral blood, sampled on day 0 of MenACWY control vaccination. The CDR3 loop reads CASTPGRSYEQYF. In nucleotides, the CDR3 is TGTGCCAGCACCCCAGGGAGGTCCTACGAGCAGTACTTC.